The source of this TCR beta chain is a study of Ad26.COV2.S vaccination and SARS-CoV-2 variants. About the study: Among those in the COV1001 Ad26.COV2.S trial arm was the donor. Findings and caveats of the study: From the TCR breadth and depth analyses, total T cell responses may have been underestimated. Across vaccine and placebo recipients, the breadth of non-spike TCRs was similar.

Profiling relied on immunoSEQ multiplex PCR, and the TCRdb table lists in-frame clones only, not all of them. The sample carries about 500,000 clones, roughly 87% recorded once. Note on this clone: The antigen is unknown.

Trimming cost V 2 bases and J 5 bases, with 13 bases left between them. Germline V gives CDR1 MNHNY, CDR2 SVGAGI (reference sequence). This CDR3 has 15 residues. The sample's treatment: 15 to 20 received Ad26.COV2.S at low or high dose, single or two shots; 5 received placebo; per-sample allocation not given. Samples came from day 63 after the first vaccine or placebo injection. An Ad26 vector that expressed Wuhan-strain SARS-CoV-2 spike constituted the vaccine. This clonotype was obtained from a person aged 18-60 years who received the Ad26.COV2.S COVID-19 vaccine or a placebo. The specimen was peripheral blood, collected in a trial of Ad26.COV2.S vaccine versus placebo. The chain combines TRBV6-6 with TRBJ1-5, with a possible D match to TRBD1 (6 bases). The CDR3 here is CASSYQAGAYQPQHF. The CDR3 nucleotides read TGTGCCAGCAGTTACCAGGCAGGGGCTTATCAGCCCCAGCATTTT.